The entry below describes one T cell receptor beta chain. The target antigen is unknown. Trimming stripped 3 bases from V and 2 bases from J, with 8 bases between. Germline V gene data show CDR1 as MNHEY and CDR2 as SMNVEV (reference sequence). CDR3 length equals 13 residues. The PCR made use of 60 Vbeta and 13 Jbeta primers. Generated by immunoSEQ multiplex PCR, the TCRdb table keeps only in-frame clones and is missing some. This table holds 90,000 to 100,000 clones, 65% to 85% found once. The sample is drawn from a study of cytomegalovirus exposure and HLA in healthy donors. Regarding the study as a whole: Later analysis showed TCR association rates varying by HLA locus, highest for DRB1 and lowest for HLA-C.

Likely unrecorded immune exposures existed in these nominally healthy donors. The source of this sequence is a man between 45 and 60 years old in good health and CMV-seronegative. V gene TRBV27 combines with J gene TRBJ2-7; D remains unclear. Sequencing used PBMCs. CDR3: CASSFRIAYEQYF. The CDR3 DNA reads TGTGCCAGCAGTTTTCGTATCGCCTACGAGCAGTACTTC.